A single sample is the source of the 14 T cell receptor beta chains below, sequenced in a study of identical twins. TCRdb used MiXCR to reprocess the 5' RACE reads, holding one entry per CDR3 protein. The data hold about 490,000 distinct CDR3 sequences, with 12% to 15% observed a single time. The data also belong to a second study, concerning yellow fever vaccine responses in identical twins.

The sample comprised CD4+ T cells sorted from blood. The receptor set was obtained from a woman under 30 in good health.

The chain is built from TRBV12-3 or TRBV12-4 and TRBJ2-1; D possibly corresponds to TRBD1 (6 bases). The V end was cut by 2 bases, the J end by 6 bases, with 11 bases between. The CDR3 is 14 amino acids. CDR3: CASSLIGGGNEQFF. DNA of the CDR3: TGTGCCAGCAGTTTAATTGGGGGCGGCAATGAGCAGTTCTTC.

In this sample, this clonotype turned up many times. The J gene is TRBJ1-5, the V gene TRBV20-1, with D possibly matching TRBD1 (5 bases). V lost 1 base, J lost 3 bases, and 10 bases lay in between. The CDR3 is made up of 14 amino acids. CDR1 is DFQATT and CDR2 is SNEGSKA in the germline V gene (reference sequence). CDR3: CSARVGGPNQPQHF. DNA of the CDR3: TGCAGTGCTAGAGTGGGGGGACCCAATCAGCCCCAGCATTTT.

This chain joins TRBV4-1 and TRBJ2-3; D is unresolved. The germline CDR1 and CDR2 sequences are MGHRA and YSYEKL. V was clipped by 1 base and J by 0 bases, with 17 bases between them. The CDR3 runs 18 residues. CDR3 sequence reads: CASSQAYPLGESTDTQYF. CDR3 nucleotides: TGCGCCAGCAGCCAAGCCTACCCCTTGGGCGAAAGCACAGATACGCAGTATTTT.

Concerning this clonotype: The junction does not match germline at one end; this may be a read error. V usage is TRBV3-1 and J usage is TRBJ2-3, with D perhaps being TRBD1 or TRBD2 (5 bases each). Per germline, CDR1 LGHDT and CDR2 YNNKEL (reference sequence). This CDR3 is built from 15 residues. In nucleotides, the CDR3 is TGTGCCAGTAGCCGCCGGGACCCAGGGAGTGATACGCAGTATTTT. It specifies CASSRRDPGSDTQYF.

Note on this clonotype: One junction end disagrees with the germline gene, perhaps due to a read error. The chain is built from TRBV3-1 and TRBJ2-1; 11 nucleotides agree with TRBD2. The CDR3 consists of 18 residues. Germline CDR1 reads LGHDT; CDR2 reads YNNKEL (reference sequence). The CDR3 sequence: CTSSFGLAGGLLYNEQFF. In DNA, the CDR3 is TGTACCAGCAGTTTCGGCCTAGCGGGGGGCTTACTCTACAATGAGCAGTTCTTC.

This chain connects TRBV20-1 to TRBJ2-1; 9 bases map to TRBD2. The V segment lost 1 base and the J segment 9 bases; nucleotides outside the gene matches: 4. Germline CDR1 is DFQATT and CDR2 is SNEGSKA (reference sequence). CDR3 length: 13 amino acids. CDR3 region: CSARALLAGEQFF. CDR3 coding DNA: TGCAGTGCTAGAGCCCTACTAGCGGGTGAGCAGTTCTTC.

The V gene is TRBV5-6, the J gene TRBJ2-5; D is uncertain. V lost 0 bases and J 1 base, leaving 10 bases between the germline ends. The V gene's germline CDR1 is SGHDT and CDR2 YYEEEE. The CDR3 length is 15 residues. The CDR3: CASSLVGQAQETQYF. Written as DNA, the CDR3 is TGTGCCAGCAGCTTGGTAGGGCAGGCCCAAGAGACCCAGTACTTC.

This clonotype was seen at least ten times. This chain uses TRBV7-8 with TRBJ2-1; 8 nucleotides agree with TRBD2. Per the germline V gene, CDR1 is SGHVS and CDR2 is FQNEAQ. J gave up 7 bases and V 1 base, and 6 bases lay outside the gene matches. The CDR3 sequence is 15 residues long. Here the CDR3 reads CASSLELAAKNEQFF. CDR3 coding DNA: TGTGCCAGCAGCTTAGAACTAGCGGCAAAAAATGAGCAGTTCTTC.

The rearrangement joins TRBV29-1 to TRBJ2-1; 7 positions match TRBD2. This CDR3 comprises 14 residues. V lost 3 bases and J lost 7; bases outside the gene matches: 9. Germline-derived CDR1 and CDR2 are SQVTM and ANQGSEA. The CDR3 sequence is CSVDRREWWNEQFF. Written as DNA, the CDR3 is TGCAGCGTTGATAGGCGGGAGTGGTGGAATGAGCAGTTCTTC.

A few counts support this clonotype. The J gene is TRBJ2-2, the V gene TRBV9, with D possibly TRBD1 on 5 matching bases. The germline CDR1 and CDR2 sequences are SGDLS and YYNGEE. This CDR3 comprises 17 residues. The germline V and J ends were trimmed by 1 base and 0 bases, with 13 bases remaining between them. DNA for the CDR3: TGTGCCAGCAGCGTAAGTTCAGGGTCCGCGAACACCGGGGAGCTGTTTTTT. It is translated as CASSVSSGSANTGELFF.

The chain carries TRBV7-9 and TRBJ2-6; TRBD2 aligns across 7 bases. Germline CDR1 SEHNR, CDR2 FQNEAQ (reference sequence). The CDR3 has 17 residues. The trim removed 7 bases at V and 3 bases at J, leaving 12 bases unmatched. DNA of the CDR3: TGTGCCAGCACCCCGGGGAGGGGTAGCTTTGGGGCCAACGTCCTGACTTTC. Amino acid sequence: CASTPGRGSFGANVLTF.

This clonotype was recorded many times. J is TRBJ2-3 and V is TRBV10-3, with 7 bases lining up with TRBD1. Germline V lookup: CDR1 ENHRY, CDR2 SYGVKD. The CDR3 extends over 14 amino acids. V was clipped by 8 bases and J by 0 bases; unmatched bases: 5. In nucleotides, the CDR3 is TGTGCCATCCTGGACAGGCTCAGCACAGATACGCAGTATTTT. Translation: CAILDRLSTDTQYF.

The J gene is TRBJ2-3, the V gene TRBV7-8, with D maybe TRBD2 (6 bases). Between the trimmed V and J ends, which lost 5 bases and 9 bases, there was a span of 15 bases. Looked up from germline, CDR1 is SGHVS and CDR2 is FQNEAQ. This CDR3 comprises 13 residues. The CDR3 sequence: CASSGRGGDTQYF. The CDR3 nucleotides are TGTGCCAGCAGCGGGCGGGGAGGTGACACGCAGTATTTT.

This clonotype was seen many times. The rearrangement links TRBV12-3 or TRBV12-4 to TRBJ2-2, with a possible D match to TRBD2 (5 bases). The V end lost 7 bases, the J end lost 4 bases, and 16 bases lay between the germline ends. The CDR3 extends over 15 amino acids. Written as DNA, the CDR3 is TGTGCCAGCACCCCGGGAAATGGGTTCACCGGGGAGCTGTTTTTT. Protein sequence: CASTPGNGFTGELFF.